The 8 T cell receptor beta chains listed next were all sequenced from one sample in a study of T cells in Graves' hyperthyroidism and ophthalmopathy. TCR beta CDR3 regions were amplified from RNA. Primed by the HTBI set, a first-round RT-PCR was run on the TCR CDR3. Via MiXCR, TCRdb re-called the multiplex PCR reads, giving one row per CDR3 protein. The sample includes more than 500,000 distinct CDR3 sequences, about 45% of them seen just once. Sequencing input: peripheral blood or thyroid tissue (not recorded which). All receptors come from an adult woman with Graves' disease, either hyperthyroidism or ophthalmopathy (not recorded which).

The sample holds many counts of this clonotype. The rearrangement joins TRBV15 to TRBJ1-1; perhaps TRBD1 as D (6 bases). The germline V gene has CDR1 LNHNV and CDR2 YYDKDF (reference sequence). V was cut by 3 bases and J by 13 bases, with 21 bases left in between. The CDR3 runs 14 residues. The CDR3 is CATSSAIGTHGGFF. The CDR3 coding sequence is TGTGCCACCAGCAGTGCCATCGGGACACACGGGGGTTTCTTT.

This clonotype came up many times. The chain links TRBV7-2 to TRBJ1-5; a weak D match, TRBD1 (5 bases). V lost 8 bases and J lost 4, with 9 bases in between. CDR3 size: 12 residues. Germline assignment: CDR1 SGHTA and CDR2 FQGNSA. The CDR3: CASGGSNQPQHF. CDR3 nucleotide sequence: TGTGCCAGCGGGGGTTCAAATCAGCCCCAGCATTTT.

There are many counts of this clonotype. The gene calls are TRBV10-2 and TRBJ1-4; D might be TRBD1 (5 bases). This CDR3 comprises 14 residues. V was cut by 6 bases and J by 11 bases, with 19 bases left in between. Per the germline V gene, CDR1 is WSHSY and CDR2 is SAAADI. CDR3: CASRTEVAGGKLFF. In DNA, the CDR3 is TGCGCCAGCAGGACCGAGGTAGCTGGGGGGAAACTGTTTTTT.

The chain combines TRBV7-2 with TRBJ2-5, with D possibly TRBD2 on 5 matching bases. Trimming removed 5 bases from V and 9 bases from J, with 16 bases in between. The CDR3 extends over 13 amino acids. Germline CDR1 is SGHTA and CDR2 is FQGNSA. In DNA, the CDR3 is TGTGCCAGCAGCGTAGGATTGAGGGAGCCCCAGTACTTC. Its translation: CASSVGLREPQYF.

This clonotype was found many times. The CDR3 loop reads CAISEPRGLNTEAFF. For the CDR3, the DNA is TGTGCCATCAGTGAGCCGCGGGGGCTGAACACTGAAGCTTTCTTT. The chain joins TRBV10-3 to TRBJ1-1; weak D call: TRBD1 (6 bases). Germline V CDR1 and CDR2: ENHRY, SYGVKD. The CDR3 totals 15 residues. Trimming took off 2 bases at V and 0 bases at J, with 10 bases between the two ends.

The chain has TRBV30 and TRBJ1-2; TRBD1 might be the D (5 bases). V gave up 4 bases and J gave up 6 bases, with 15 bases separating them. The germline CDR1 and CDR2 sequences are GTSNPN and SVGIG (reference sequence). This CDR3 region has 13 residues. The CDR3 sequence: CAWTVGGGNGYTF. The CDR3 nucleotides read TGTGCCTGGACCGTGGGGGGAGGGAATGGCTACACCTTC.

The chain has TRBV19 and TRBJ1-2; 8 nucleotides match TRBD1. Germline CDR1 and CDR2: LNHDA and SQIVND (reference sequence). With 7 bases clipped from V and 8 bases from J, the junction kept 6 bases outside the gene matches. The CDR3 has 12 amino acids. The CDR3 spells CASKQGAWGYTF. The CDR3 DNA follows: TGTGCCAGTAAGCAGGGGGCGTGGGGCTACACCTTC.

The rearrangement joins TRBV10-3 to TRBJ2-7; TRBD2 agrees at 8 bases. Germline CDR1 ENHRY, CDR2 SYGVKD. After removal of 10 bases from V and 7 bases from J, the junction contained 15 bases not matched to a gene. This CDR3 region has 14 residues. In nucleotides, the CDR3 is TGTGCCAGTTCAACGACGGGGGGGCCGTGGGAGCAGTACTTC. This gives the protein CASSTTGGPWEQYF.